This record looks at one T cell receptor beta chain sequence and its context. Those enrolled, adults aged roughly 18 to 90 years, came from about two dozen US areas. Two negative PCRs, clearance, or symptom resolution characterized the recovered Cohort 3 donors. Libraries were prepared by immunoSEQ multiplex PCR; TCRdb keeps only in-frame clonotypes and omits some of them. The sample lists more than 300,000 clones, around 90% occurring once. The sample belongs to a study of blood T cell repertoires in COVID-19. V gave up 4 bases and J gave up 0 bases, with 18 bases separating them. CDR3 length: 17 residues. Germline CDR1 and CDR2: SGHDN and FVKESK.

This sequence was found in a woman younger than 30 who had recovered from COVID-19. Sequenced sample: PBMCs or T cells enriched from blood (not recorded which). This chain joins TRBV14 and TRBJ1-1; D gene ambiguous. The CDR3 region has the DNA TGTGCCAGCAGCCGGCACCACAGTACTTCTATGAACACTGAAGCTTTCTTT. It codes for CASSRHHSTSMNTEAFF.